Sequencing of this TCR beta chain was carried out in a study of CXCR3-negative and CXCR3-positive naive CD8 T cells. Regarding this clonotype: No antigen is known for it.

Study observations and caveats: For naive cells, CXCR3-negative and CXCR3-positive subsets had similar TRBV-TRBJ usage; for memory cells, usage differed.

The CDR3 loop spans 13 amino acids. TRB cDNA libraries were made by UMI-labeled 5' RACE. TCRdb reprocessed the 5' RACE reads, with one entry per CDR3 protein and no DNA. The ten top clones account for about 20%, within a sample of 45,000 to 70,000 distinct CDR3 sequences. The sequenced material came from memory CD8+ T cells from blood. The sequence came from a human donor in good health. Some clones in this sample may be carry-over from other donors' samples. The V and J genes are TRBV12-3 or TRBV12-4 and TRBJ1-2. CDR3: CASSPGGGYGYTF.